Listed below are T cell receptor beta chains from one sample, sequenced in a study of blood T cells in healthy people across ages. Via MiXCR, TCRdb re-called the 5' RACE reads, giving one row per CDR3 protein. The sample shows about 1,500,000 distinct CDR3 sequences, 40% to 50% of them seen only once. Source material: blood. The receptors stem from a woman aged 18-29 years in good health. Both conserved end residues are part of each CDR3. Fields, in order: V gene, clone size, D gene, J gene, CDR3 DNA, CDR3 protein. The D gene is left open where the match is weak. Size values are once, few and many counts, or a class for expanded clones, and some rows have none.

V: TRBV12-3/TRBV12-4; size: NA; D: TRBD1; J: TRBJ2-7; DNA: TGTGCCAGCAGTCCGGACAGGGGAGGGAGTTACGAGCAGTACTTC; CDR3: CASSPDRGGSYEQYF
V: TRBV12-3/TRBV12-4; size: few; D: NA; J: TRBJ2-1; DNA: TGTGCCAGCAGGACGGCCTTAAGCTCCTACAATGAGCAGTTCTTC; CDR3: CASRTALSSYNEQFF
V: TRBV6-6; size: few; D: NA; J: TRBJ2-3; DNA: TGTGCCAGCAGTTACGATAGCGAGAGAAGCACAGATACGCAGTATTTT; CDR3: CASSYDSERSTDTQYF
V: TRBV12-3/TRBV12-4; size: NA; D: NA; J: TRBJ1-5; DNA: TGTGCCAGCAGTTTCGCCAGTAAGCGTCAGCCCCAGCATTTT; CDR3: CASSFASKRQPQHF
V: TRBV4-1; size: few; D: TRBD1; J: TRBJ1-5; DNA: TGCGCCAGCAGCCAAACCGAAACCGGGACAGGGGAGTATCAGCCCCAGCATTTT; CDR3: CASSQTETGTGEYQPQHF
V: TRBV18; size: NA; D: NA; J: TRBJ2-7; DNA: TGTGCCAGCTCACCAATTGGGCGAGAAGGGCCCCTGACCTACGAGCAGTACTTC; CDR3: CASSPIGREGPLTYEQYF
V: TRBV28; size: NA; D: TRBD1; J: TRBJ1-2; DNA: TGTGCCAGCAGTATCGGACAGGGCCCCGGCTACACCTTC; CDR3: CASSIGQGPGYTF
V: TRBV7-2; size: NA; D: NA; J: TRBJ1-2; DNA: TGTGCCAGCGGCGGAGGTCCGAGTAACTATGGCTACACCTTC; CDR3: CASGGGPSNYGYTF
V: TRBV27; size: NA; D: NA; J: TRBJ2-7; DNA: TGTGCCAGCAGTTTTCGACGCGTCCTCGACGAGCAGTACTTC; CDR3: CASSFRRVLDEQYF
V: TRBV5-6; size: NA; D: NA; J: TRBJ1-2; DNA: TGTGCCAGCAACATAGGAGGGGCGCAGTATGGCTACACCTTC; CDR3: CASNIGGAQYGYTF
V: TRBV20-1; size: NA; D: TRBD2; J: TRBJ2-5; DNA: TGCAGTGCTAGAGATCTGAGCGGGACGGAAGAGACCCAGTACTTC; CDR3: CSARDLSGTEETQYF
V: TRBV4-1; size: few; D: TRBD1; J: TRBJ1-2; DNA: TGCGCCAGCAGCCAGGCCGCGGACAGGGGGGGCTATGGCTACACCTTC; CDR3: CASSQAADRGGYGYTF
V: TRBV19; size: NA; D: TRBD2; J: TRBJ2-7; DNA: TGTGCCAGTAGTTCCGGGACTAGCGGGATCCGGGAGCAGTACTTC; CDR3: CASSSGTSGIREQYF
V: TRBV29-1; size: few; D: NA; J: TRBJ1-2; DNA: TGCAGCGTTGACGACGACAGAAACTATGGCTACACCTTC; CDR3: CSVDDDRNYGYTF
V: TRBV2; size: NA; D: TRBD2; J: TRBJ2-5; DNA: TGTGCCAGCAGTGAAGCGGGACTAGCGGGGATCGATGAGCAGTACTTC; CDR3: CASSEAGLAGIDEQYF
V: TRBV30; size: NA; D: NA; J: TRBJ2-7; DNA: TGTGCCTGGAGTGTGAGTGTCTCCTACGAGCAGTACTTC; CDR3: CAWSVSVSYEQYF
V: TRBV28; size: many; D: NA; J: TRBJ2-4; DNA: TGTGCCAGCAGTGCCCAGGGCGGGAACATTCAGTACTTC; CDR3: CASSAQGGNIQYF
V: TRBV5-6; size: NA; D: TRBD1; J: TRBJ2-3; DNA: TGTGCCAGCAGCCCGCGACAGGGTTTGGCGTTATGGGATACGCAGTATTTT; CDR3: CASSPRQGLALWDTQYF
V: TRBV7-3; size: NA; D: TRBD1; J: TRBJ2-1; DNA: TGTGCCAGCAGCCGAGGACAGGGCGATATGGTTGAGCAGTTCTTC; CDR3: CASSRGQGDMVEQFF
V: TRBV6-6; size: NA; D: NA; J: TRBJ2-7; DNA: TGTGCCAGCAGTTACTCGACCCCCCCGGCCTACGAGCAGTACTTC; CDR3: CASSYSTPPAYEQYF
V: TRBV6-1; size: NA; D: TRBD1; J: TRBJ1-4; DNA: TGTGCCAGCAGTGAAGAGGAGGGGACAGGGAGGAAAAAACTGTTTTTT; CDR3: CASSEEEGTGRKKLFF
V: TRBV6-5; size: few; D: NA; J: TRBJ2-4; DNA: TGTGCCAGCAGTTACCTCTCCCCAGGATCCAAAAACATTCAGTACTTC; CDR3: CASSYLSPGSKNIQYF
V: TRBV20-1; size: NA; D: NA; J: TRBJ2-2; DNA: TGCAGTGTGTCCCGGGACTCCTTCGCCGGGGAGCTGTTTTTT; CDR3: CSVSRDSFAGELFF
V: TRBV12-3/TRBV12-4; size: NA; D: NA; J: TRBJ2-7; DNA: TGTGCCAGCAATTCACACCGGGACCTCTACGAGCAGTACTTC; CDR3: CASNSHRDLYEQYF
V: TRBV9; size: NA; D: TRBD1; J: TRBJ2-3; DNA: TGTGCCAGCGGAACGAGACAGGGGACCACAGATACGCAGTATTTT; CDR3: CASGTRQGTTDTQYF
V: TRBV4-1; size: NA; D: TRBD1; J: TRBJ1-1; DNA: TGCGCCAGCAGCCAATCCGGGACAGGGGGCGGCGGCACTGAAGCTTTCTTT; CDR3: CASSQSGTGGGGTEAFF
V: TRBV28; size: NA; D: NA; J: TRBJ2-7; DNA: TGTGCCAGCAGTTTAAAGGCGGCAGGGAACTACGAGCAGTACTTC; CDR3: CASSLKAAGNYEQYF
V: TRBV29-1; size: few; D: TRBD2; J: TRBJ2-7; DNA: TGCAGCGTTTCTGGGAGGGGCGATGAGCAGTACTTC; CDR3: CSVSGRGDEQYF
V: TRBV7-9; size: NA; D: NA; J: TRBJ1-6; DNA: TGTGCCAGCAGCTTAGAGGATGTGTCACCCCTCCACTTT; CDR3: CASSLEDVSPLHF
V: TRBV20-1; size: NA; D: NA; J: TRBJ2-1; DNA: TGCAGTGCTAGAGTCCCCCGGCGGGGGCTAACCTACAATGAGCAGTTCTTC; CDR3: CSARVPRRGLTYNEQFF
V: TRBV11-2; size: few; D: TRBD2; J: TRBJ2-7; DNA: TGTGCCAGCAGATGCGAGGGAGGGATTTTCGTCTACGAGCAGTACTTC; CDR3: CASRCEGGIFVYEQYF
V: TRBV6-5; size: few; D: NA; J: TRBJ1-5; DNA: TGTGCCAGCAGTTACTCTGGGGCCATGAATCAGCCCCAGCATTTT; CDR3: CASSYSGAMNQPQHF
V: TRBV28; size: few; D: NA; J: TRBJ2-7; DNA: TGTGCCAGCAGTTTTGGGGGGGCGCTTGAGCAGTACTTC; CDR3: CASSFGGALEQYF
V: TRBV4-2; size: few; D: NA; J: TRBJ2-5; DNA: TGTGCCAGCAGCATGCGGACTACCCTGATCCAAGAGACCCAGTACTTC; CDR3: CASSMRTTLIQETQYF
V: TRBV12-5; size: NA; D: NA; J: TRBJ1-1; DNA: TGTGCTAGTGGTTCGGGGGGCACTGAAGCTTTCTTT; CDR3: CASGSGGTEAFF
V: TRBV7-6; size: NA; D: TRBD2; J: TRBJ2-3; DNA: TGTGCCAGCAGCTTAGGCGGGAGAGTTATAGATACGCAGTATTTT; CDR3: CASSLGGRVIDTQYF
V: TRBV29-1; size: few; D: NA; J: TRBJ2-7; DNA: TGCAGCGTTAGTAGTCCCGAACCGGGCTCCTACGAGCAGTACTTC; CDR3: CSVSSPEPGSYEQYF
V: TRBV10-3; size: few; D: TRBD2; J: TRBJ2-7; DNA: TGTGCCATCGGTCTAGCGGGAGGTTCCTACGAGCAGTACTTC; CDR3: CAIGLAGGSYEQYF
V: TRBV7-2; size: few; D: TRBD2; J: TRBJ2-7; DNA: TGTGCCAGCAGCATTCGGACTAGCGGTTCCTACGAGCAGTACTTC; CDR3: CASSIRTSGSYEQYF
V: TRBV5-1; size: NA; D: NA; J: TRBJ2-4; DNA: TGCGCCAGCAGCTTAAGGGGGGCTGGTTCCTACGGGCAGTACTTC; CDR3: CASSLRGAGSYGQYF
V: TRBV5-1; size: NA; D: TRBD2; J: TRBJ2-1; DNA: TGCGCCAGCAGCTTCTACCCCGGTAGCGGGTCAAACTCCTACAATGAGCAGTTCTTC; CDR3: CASSFYPGSGSNSYNEQFF
V: TRBV5-1; size: few; D: NA; J: TRBJ2-6; DNA: TGCGCCAGCAGCTTGGTGGCGGCCTCTGGGGCCAACGTCCTGACTTTC; CDR3: CASSLVAASGANVLTF